This paragraph covers one T cell receptor (beta chain) sequence. The authors sorted proliferating CFSE-low CD3+CD4+ and CD3+CD8+ responders after the reaction. Trimming stripped 5 bases from V and 10 bases from J, with 17 bases between. The CDR3 covers 13 residues. Germline CDR1 MNHEY, CDR2 SVGAGI. This specimen belongs to a study of graft-versus-host responses after intestinal transplantation. Clones were read by immunoSEQ multiplex PCR, and TCRdb kept only the in-frame ones, dropping some. In the table there are some 14,000 clones, 25% to 30% of which are singletons. The sequence came from a human patient who received an intestinal transplant. The chain joins TRBV6-5 to TRBJ1-1; D not certain. This specimen consisted of alloreactive CD4+ T cells from a mixed lymphocyte reaction culture, obtained before intestinal transplant. As for subset: CFSE-low proliferating T cells sorted from approximately six-day pre-transplant mixed lymphocyte reaction (GvH or HvG direction). CDR3 in DNA: TGTGCCAGCAGTGAAGCGCTAGGTGGCTCAGCTTTCTTT. This encodes CASSEALGGSAFF.